This TCR beta chain was recorded in a study of T cell clonotyping in hematopoietic cell transplantation (dated by TCRdb to the early 2020s). As for the study more broadly: A total of around 140 blood samples were collected in the study from approximately 32 consecutive transplant recipients and their related donors. Patient recruitment ran from 2015 to early 2017, and follow-up continued until September 2020 or death.

With the immunoSEQ assay, which is a bias-controlled multiplex PCR relying on V- and J-specific primers, TCR beta CDR3 regions were amplified from genomic DNA. In a second PCR step, the CDR3 amplicons were tagged with a proprietary barcode plus Illumina adapter sequences. CDR3 libraries were sequenced on an Illumina MiSeq instrument. Per the source publication's procedure: Export and quality control were handled in immunoSEQ Analyzer 3.0, while downstream analyses relied on R Bioconductor and Immunarch. Only productive rearrangements in the normalized downsampled data set were used to calculate repertoire metrics. Clonotypes larger than 5 templates in the normalized cohort were defined as pathologically expanded. Repertoire diversity was measured with the Inverse Simpson Index. The non-normalized data set was used for CMV-specificity analyses so that all clonotypes could be captured. The table was pulled from immuneACCESS by TCRdb, which kept in-frame rearrangements only. Such tables lose some clones; where checked, under half of the loss comes from unresolved V genes, and the rest has no known cause. The V and J calls and clone size are taken from that table; D and trimming were inferred from the DNA. The sample has over 8,500 clones on record, roughly 90% of them singletons. The ten most abundant clones make up about two fifths of the sample.

What the work shows at the level of the full study, not this receptor alone: Overlap with donor repertoires was found for only a small fraction of recipient repertoires, with over 95% found to appear de novo at the given depth. Donor and pretransplant recipient Inverse Simpson Index values predicted broader posttransplant TCR repertoire diversity. After transplant, TCR diversity in recipients dropped, and pathologically expanded clonotypes climbed progressively between day 30 and day 180. The sample size was limited, and CD4 and CD8 repertoire contributions could not be separated because cells were not sorted.

As to this clone: Its binding antigen is unknown. Base quality data are lacking; no much larger clone is found one base away.

In light of the paper, this sample's time point label describes: 180 days after allo-HCT. Blood from recipients was drawn about 28 days before transplant and again at days 30, 100 and 180 after transplant. Using Nuclei Lysis Solution, genomic DNA was extracted from unfractionated peripheral blood mononuclear cells that were either fresh or cryopreserved. At the junction V is shortened by 0 bases and J by 1 base; bases outside the gene matches: 21. The CDR3 goes from the cysteine to the phenylalanine over 21 residues. Only CDR3 DNA remains: 63 bases, in frame from the first base. Based on the germline V gene (reference sequence), the CDR1 and CDR2 sequences are GTSNPN and SVGIG.

The V and J segments used are TRBV30 and TRBJ1-1; TRBD1 fits 9 bases in the junction. This material consisted of PBMCs, taken 180 days after allogeneic stem cell transplant. The TCR was taken from a human patient who had an allogeneic stem cell transplant, so the T cells may come from the graft donor. The donor label of this sample is uncertain. Some clones in this sample may be carry-over from other donors' samples. CDR3 reads: CAWSVWRQGVRGKERNTEAFF. The sequenced DNA: TGTGCCTGGAGTGTGTGGAGACAGGGGGTAAGGGGCAAAGAAAGGAACACTGAAGCTTTCTTT.